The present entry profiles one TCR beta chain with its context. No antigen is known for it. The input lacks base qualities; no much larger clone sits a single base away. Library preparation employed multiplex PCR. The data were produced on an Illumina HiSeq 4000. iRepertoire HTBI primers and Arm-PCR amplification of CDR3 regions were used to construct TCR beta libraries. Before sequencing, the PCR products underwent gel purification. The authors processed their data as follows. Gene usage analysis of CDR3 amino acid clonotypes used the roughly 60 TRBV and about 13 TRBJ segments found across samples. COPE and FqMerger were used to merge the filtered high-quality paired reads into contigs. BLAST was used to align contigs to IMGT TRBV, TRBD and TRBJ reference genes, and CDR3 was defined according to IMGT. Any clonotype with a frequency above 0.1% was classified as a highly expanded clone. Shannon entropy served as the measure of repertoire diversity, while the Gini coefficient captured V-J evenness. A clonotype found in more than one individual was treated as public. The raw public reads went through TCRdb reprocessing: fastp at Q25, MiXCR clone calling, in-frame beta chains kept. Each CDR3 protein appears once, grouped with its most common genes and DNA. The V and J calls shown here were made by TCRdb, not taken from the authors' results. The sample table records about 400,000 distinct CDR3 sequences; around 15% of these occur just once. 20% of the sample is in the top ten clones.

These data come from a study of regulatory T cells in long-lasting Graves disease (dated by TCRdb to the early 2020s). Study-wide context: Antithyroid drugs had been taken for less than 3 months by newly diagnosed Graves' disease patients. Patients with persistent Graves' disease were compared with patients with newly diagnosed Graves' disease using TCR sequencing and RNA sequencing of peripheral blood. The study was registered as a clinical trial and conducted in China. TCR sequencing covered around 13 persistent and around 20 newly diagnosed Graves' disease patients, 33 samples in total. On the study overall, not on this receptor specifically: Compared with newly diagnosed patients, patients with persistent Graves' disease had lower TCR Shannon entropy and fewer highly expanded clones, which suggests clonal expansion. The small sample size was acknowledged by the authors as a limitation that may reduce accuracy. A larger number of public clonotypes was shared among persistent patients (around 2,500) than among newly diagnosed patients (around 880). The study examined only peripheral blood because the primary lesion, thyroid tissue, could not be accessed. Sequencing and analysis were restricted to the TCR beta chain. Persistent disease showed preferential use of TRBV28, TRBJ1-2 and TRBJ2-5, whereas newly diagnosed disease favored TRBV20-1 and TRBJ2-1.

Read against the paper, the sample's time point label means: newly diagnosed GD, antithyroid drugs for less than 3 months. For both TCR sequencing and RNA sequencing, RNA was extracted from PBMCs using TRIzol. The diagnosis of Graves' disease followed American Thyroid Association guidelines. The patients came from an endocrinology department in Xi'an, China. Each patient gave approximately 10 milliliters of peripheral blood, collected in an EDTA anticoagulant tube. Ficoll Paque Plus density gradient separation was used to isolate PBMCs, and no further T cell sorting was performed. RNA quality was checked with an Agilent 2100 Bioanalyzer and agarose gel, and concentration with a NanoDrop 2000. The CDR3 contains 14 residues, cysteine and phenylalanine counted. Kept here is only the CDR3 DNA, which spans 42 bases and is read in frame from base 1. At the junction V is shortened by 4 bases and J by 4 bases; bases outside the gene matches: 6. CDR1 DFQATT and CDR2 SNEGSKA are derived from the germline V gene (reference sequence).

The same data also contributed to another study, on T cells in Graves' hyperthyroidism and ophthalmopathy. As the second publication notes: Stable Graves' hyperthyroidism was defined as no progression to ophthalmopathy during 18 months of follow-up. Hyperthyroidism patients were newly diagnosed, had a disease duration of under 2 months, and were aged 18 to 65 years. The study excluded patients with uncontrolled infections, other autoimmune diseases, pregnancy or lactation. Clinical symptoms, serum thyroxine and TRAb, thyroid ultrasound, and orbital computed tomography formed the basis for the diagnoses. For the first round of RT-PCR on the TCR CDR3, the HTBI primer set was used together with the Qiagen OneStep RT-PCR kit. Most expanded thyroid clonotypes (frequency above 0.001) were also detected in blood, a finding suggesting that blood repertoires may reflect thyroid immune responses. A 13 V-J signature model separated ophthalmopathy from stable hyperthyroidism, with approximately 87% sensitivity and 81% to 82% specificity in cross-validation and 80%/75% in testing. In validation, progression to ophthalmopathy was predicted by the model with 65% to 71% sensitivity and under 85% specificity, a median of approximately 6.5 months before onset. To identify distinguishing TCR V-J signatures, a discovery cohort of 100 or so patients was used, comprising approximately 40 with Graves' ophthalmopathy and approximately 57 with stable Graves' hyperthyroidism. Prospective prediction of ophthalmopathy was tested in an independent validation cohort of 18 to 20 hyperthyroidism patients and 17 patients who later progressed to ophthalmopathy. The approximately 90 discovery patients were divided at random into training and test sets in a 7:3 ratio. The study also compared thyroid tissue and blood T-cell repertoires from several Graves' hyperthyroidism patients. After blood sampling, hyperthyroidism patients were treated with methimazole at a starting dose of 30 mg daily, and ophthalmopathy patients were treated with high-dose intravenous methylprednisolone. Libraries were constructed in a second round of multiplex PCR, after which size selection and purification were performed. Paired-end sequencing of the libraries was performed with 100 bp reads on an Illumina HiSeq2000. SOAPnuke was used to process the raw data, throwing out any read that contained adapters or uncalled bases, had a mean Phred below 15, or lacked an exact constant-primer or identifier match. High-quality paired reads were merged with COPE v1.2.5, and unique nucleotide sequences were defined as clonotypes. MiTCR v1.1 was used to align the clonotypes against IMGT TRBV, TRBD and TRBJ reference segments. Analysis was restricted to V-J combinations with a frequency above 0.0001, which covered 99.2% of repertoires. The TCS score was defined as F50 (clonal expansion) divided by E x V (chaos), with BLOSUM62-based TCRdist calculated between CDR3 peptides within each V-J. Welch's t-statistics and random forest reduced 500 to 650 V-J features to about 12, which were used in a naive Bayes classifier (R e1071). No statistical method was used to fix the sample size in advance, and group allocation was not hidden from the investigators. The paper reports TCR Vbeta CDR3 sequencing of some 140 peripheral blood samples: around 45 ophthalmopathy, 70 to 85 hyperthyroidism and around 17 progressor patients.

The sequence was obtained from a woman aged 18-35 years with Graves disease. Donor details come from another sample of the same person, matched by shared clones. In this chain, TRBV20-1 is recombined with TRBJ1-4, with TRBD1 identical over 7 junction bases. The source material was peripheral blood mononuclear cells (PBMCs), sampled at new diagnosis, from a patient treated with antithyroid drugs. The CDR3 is CSAIAGTVNEKLFF. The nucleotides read TGCAGTGCTATTGCCGGGACAGTTAATGAAAAACTGTTTTTT.